This TCR beta chain was profiled in a study of blood T cell repertoires in COVID-19. Study-level information: From the United States, Italy and Spain came samples of acute and convalescent COVID-19. T cells, B-cell-depleted T cells, or PBMCs supplied cDNA or gDNA.

Germline CDR1 SGHAT, CDR2 FQNNGV. This CDR3 region has 15 residues. V was pared by 5 bases and J by 3 bases, with 16 bases between. Original methodology: Amplified reference gene primers provided the basis for estimating nucleated cell counts. Using immunoSEQ multiplex PCR, the repertoire was profiled, and TCRdb retains in-frame clones only, with some absent. The V and J calls and clone size come from that table; D and trimming were worked out from the DNA. The sample includes some 96,000 clones, roughly nine tenths of them seen just once. The sequencing input was peripheral blood. The V gene is TRBV11-2, the J gene TRBJ1-1; tentatively, D is TRBD1 (5 bases). The TCR comes from a man aged 45 to 65 with acute or convalescent COVID-19. Here the CDR3 reads CASSPPGVGDTEAFF. The CDR3 nucleotides read TGTGCCAGCAGCCCCCCGGGGGTTGGGGACACTGAAGCTTTCTTT. Variable domain in full (rest from reference TRBV11-2 and TRBJ1-1): EAGVAQSPRYKIIEKRQSVAFWCNPISGHATLYWYQQILGQGPKLLIQFQNNGVVDDSQLPKDRFSAERLKGVDSTLKIQPAKLEDSAVYLCASSPPGVGDTEAFFGQGTRLTVV.